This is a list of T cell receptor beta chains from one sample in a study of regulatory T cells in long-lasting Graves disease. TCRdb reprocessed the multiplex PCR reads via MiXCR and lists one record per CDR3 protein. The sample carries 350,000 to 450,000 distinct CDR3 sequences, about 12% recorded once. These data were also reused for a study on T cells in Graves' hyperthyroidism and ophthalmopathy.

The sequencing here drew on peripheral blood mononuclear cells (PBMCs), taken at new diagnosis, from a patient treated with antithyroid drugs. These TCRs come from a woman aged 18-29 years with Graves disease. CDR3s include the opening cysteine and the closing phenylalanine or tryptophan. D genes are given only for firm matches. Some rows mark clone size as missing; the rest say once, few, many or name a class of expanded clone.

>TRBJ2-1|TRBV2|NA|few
CASRPRTNDNEQFF
TGTGCCAGCAGACCGCGAACTAACGACAATGAGCAGTTCTTC
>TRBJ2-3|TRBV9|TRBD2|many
CASSNSGYYTDTQYF
TGTGCCAGCAGCAATAGCGGGTACTACACAGATACGCAGTATTTT
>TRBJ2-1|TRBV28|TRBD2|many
CASRGAGWVNEQFF
TGTGCCAGCAGGGGAGCGGGGTGGGTCAATGAGCAGTTCTTC
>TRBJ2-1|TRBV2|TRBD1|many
CASSRRTGGSNEQFF
TGTGCCAGCAGTAGACGGACAGGGGGTTCGAATGAGCAGTTCTTC
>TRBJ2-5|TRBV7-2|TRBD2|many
CASSLVTSGEETQYF
TGTGCCAGCAGCTTAGTGACTAGCGGGGAAGAGACCCAGTACTTC
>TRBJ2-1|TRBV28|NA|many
CASSSTGRAQFF
TGTGCCAGCAGTTCTACAGGGAGGGCGCAGTTCTTC
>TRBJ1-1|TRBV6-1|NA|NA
CASRYVPNTEAFF
TGTGCCAGCAGGTATGTCCCGAACACTGAAGCTTTCTTT
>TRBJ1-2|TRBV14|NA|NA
CASSQRGRGQLGYSYTF
TGTGCCAGCAGCCAACGGGGAAGGGGCCAGTTGGGCTATAGCTACACCTTC
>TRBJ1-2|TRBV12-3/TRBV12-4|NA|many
CASSNTHWKYGYTF
TGTGCCAGCAGTAACACCCATTGGAAGTATGGCTACACCTTC
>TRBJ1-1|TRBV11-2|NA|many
CASSRGKGTEAFF
TGTGCCAGCAGCCGAGGTAAAGGGACAGAAGCTTTCTTT
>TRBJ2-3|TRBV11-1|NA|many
CASSTKGYTDTQYF
TGTGCCAGCAGCACCAAGGGCTACACGGATACGCAGTATTTT
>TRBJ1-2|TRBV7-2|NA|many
CASSQDIRGGYTF
TGTGCCAGCAGCCAAGATATTAGGGGTGGCTACACCTTC
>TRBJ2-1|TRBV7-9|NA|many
CASSLSAPLSRSYNEQFF
TGTGCCAGCAGCTTGTCCGCCCCGTTATCCCGCTCCTACAATGAGCAGTTCTTC
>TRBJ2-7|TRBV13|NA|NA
CASSRANSFNYEQYF
TGCGCCAGCAGCCGGGCAAATTCCTTCAATTACGAGCAGTACTTC
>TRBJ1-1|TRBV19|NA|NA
CASSIHHGTLGRNTEAFF
TGTGCCAGTAGTATTCATCACGGGACGCTCGGTAGGAACACTGAAGCTTTCTTT
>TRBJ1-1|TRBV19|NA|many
CASSIRRAAGEAFF
TGTGCCAGTAGTATTAGACGGGCAGCAGGTGAAGCTTTCTTT
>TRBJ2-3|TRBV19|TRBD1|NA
CASSKDRGRISTDTQYF
TGTGCCAGTAGTAAAGACAGGGGGCGCATTAGCACAGATACGCAGTATTTT
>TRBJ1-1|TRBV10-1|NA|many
CASSESQGQREAFF
TGCGCCAGCAGTGAGTCCCAGGGCCAACGCGAAGCTTTCTTT
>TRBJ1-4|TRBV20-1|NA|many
CSAWDPGEKLFF
TGCAGTGCTTGGGACCCAGGTGAAAAACTGTTTTTT
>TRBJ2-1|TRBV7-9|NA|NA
CASKVGVLNEQFF
TGTGCCAGCAAGGTTGGCGTTCTCAATGAGCAGTTCTTC
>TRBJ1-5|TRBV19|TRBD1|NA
CASSIRTGFFENQPQHF
TGTGCCAGTAGTATACGGACAGGGTTTTTCGAAAATCAGCCCCAGCATTTT
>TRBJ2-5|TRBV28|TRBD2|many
CASKSGGSQETQYF
TGTGCCAGCAAGAGCGGGGGGTCCCAAGAGACCCAGTACTTC
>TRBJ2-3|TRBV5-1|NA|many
CASSLGTHDLGTDTQYF
TGCGCCAGCAGCTTGGGGACGCATGACCTCGGCACAGATACGCAGTATTTT
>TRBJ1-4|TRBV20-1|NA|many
CSAREGSNEKLFF
TGCAGTGCTAGGGAAGGGTCGAATGAAAAACTGTTTTTT
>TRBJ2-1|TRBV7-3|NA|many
CASSPQGWGGEQFF
TGTGCCAGCAGCCCTCAGGGGTGGGGTGGTGAGCAGTTCTTC
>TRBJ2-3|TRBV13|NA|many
CASSLGPGADTQYF
TGTGCCAGCAGCTTAGGTCCGGGGGCAGATACGCAGTATTTT
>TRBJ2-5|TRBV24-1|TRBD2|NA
CATSDKRTSGPAPQETQYF
TGTGCCACCAGTGACAAGCGGACTAGCGGGCCCGCCCCCCAAGAGACCCAGTACTTC
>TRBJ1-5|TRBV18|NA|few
CASSVLPKSNQPQHF
TGTGCCAGCTCAGTACTTCCAAAAAGCAATCAGCCCCAGCATTTT
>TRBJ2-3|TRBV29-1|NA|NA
CSVEGTPEATDTQYF
TGCAGCGTTGAAGGGACCCCCGAAGCGACAGATACGCAGTATTTT
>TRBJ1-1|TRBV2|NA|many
CASSDPGSPNTEAFF
TGTGCCAGCAGTGACCCCGGGTCGCCGAACACTGAAGCTTTCTTT
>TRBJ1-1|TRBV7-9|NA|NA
CASSSGQGIMNTEAFF
TGTGCCAGCAGCTCGGGCCAGGGAATCATGAACACTGAAGCTTTCTTT
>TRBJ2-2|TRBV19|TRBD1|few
CASQTGLVMSNAVELFF
TGTGCCAGTCAGACAGGGTTGGTGATGTCTAATGCCGTCGAACTGTTTTTT
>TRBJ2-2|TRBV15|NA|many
CATSRDHEGAGELFF
TGTGCCACCAGCAGAGATCATGAGGGGGCCGGGGAGCTGTTTTTT
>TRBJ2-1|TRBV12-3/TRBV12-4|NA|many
CASSFMGSSDEQFF
TGTGCCAGCAGTTTTATGGGCTCCAGCGATGAGCAGTTCTTC
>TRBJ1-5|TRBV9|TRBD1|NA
CASSTTGQGGQPQHF
TGTGCCAGCAGCACAACGGGACAGGGGGGTCAGCCCCAGCATTTT
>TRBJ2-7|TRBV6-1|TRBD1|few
CASGQKTYEQYF
TGTGCCTCGGGACAGAAGACCTACGAGCAGTACTTC
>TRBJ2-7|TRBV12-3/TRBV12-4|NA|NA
CASGVTASSYEQYF
TGTGCCAGCGGGGTCACGGCGAGTTCCTACGAGCAGTACTTC
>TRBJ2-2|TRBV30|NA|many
CAWTTVGELFF
TGTGCCTGGACCACCGTCGGGGAGCTGTTTTTT
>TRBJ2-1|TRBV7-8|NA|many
CASSPGGRGRFNEQFF
TGTGCCAGCAGCCCCGGGGGCCGGGGCCGCTTCAATGAGCAGTTCTTC
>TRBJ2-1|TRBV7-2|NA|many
CASSFLGAPYNEQFF
TGTGCCAGCAGCTTCTTAGGGGCCCCCTACAATGAGCAGTTCTTC
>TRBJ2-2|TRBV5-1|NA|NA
CASSLSKSVSRRALFF
TGCGCCAGCAGCTTGTCTAAGTCGGTCTCTCGAAGGGCACTGTTTTTT
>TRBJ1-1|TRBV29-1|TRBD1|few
CSVWDRGNTEAFF
TGCAGCGTGTGGGACAGGGGGAACACTGAAGCTTTCTTT
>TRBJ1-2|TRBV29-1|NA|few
CSVYGGLTYGYTF
TGCAGCGTTTATGGGGGACTGACCTATGGCTACACCTTC
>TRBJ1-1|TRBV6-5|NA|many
CASSYSDRTGVAIYEAFF
TGTGCCAGCAGTTACTCCGATCGGACTGGGGTCGCGATCTATGAAGCTTTCTTT
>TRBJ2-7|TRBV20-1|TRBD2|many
CSALTSDHVYEQYF
TGCAGTGCCCTGACTAGCGACCATGTCTACGAGCAGTACTTC
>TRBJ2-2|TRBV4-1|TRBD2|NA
CASGHRTSGSGGELFF
TGCGCCAGCGGCCACCGGACTAGCGGGAGCGGCGGGGAGCTGTTTTTT
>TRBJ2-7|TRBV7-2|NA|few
CTSSPPTGEQYF
TGTACCAGCAGCCCCCCGACGGGCGAGCAGTACTTC
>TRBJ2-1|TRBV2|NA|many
CASRGGAGSYNEQFF
TGTGCCAGCAGGGGGGGGGCGGGCTCCTACAATGAGCAGTTCTTC
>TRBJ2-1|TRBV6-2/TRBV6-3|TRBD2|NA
CASSITAGTSGRIEQFF
TGTGCCAGCAGTATCACCGCCGGGACTAGCGGGAGAATTGAGCAGTTCTTC
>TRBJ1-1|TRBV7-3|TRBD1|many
CASSLGDRGLNTEAFF
TGTGCCAGCAGCTTAGGGGACAGGGGCTTGAACACTGAAGCTTTCTTT
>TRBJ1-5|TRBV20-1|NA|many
CSARDDSTSNQPQHF
TGCAGTGCTAGGGATGACAGTACGAGCAATCAGCCCCAGCATTTT
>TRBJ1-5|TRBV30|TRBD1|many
CAWSGRQGALGNQPQHF
TGTGCCTGGAGCGGTAGACAGGGGGCCTTGGGCAATCAGCCCCAGCATTTT
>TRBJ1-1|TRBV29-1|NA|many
CSVDKNTEAFF
TGCAGCGTTGATAAGAACACTGAAGCTTTCTTT
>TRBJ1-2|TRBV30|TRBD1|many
CARRTGGFYGYTF
TGTGCCCGGAGGACAGGGGGTTTCTATGGCTACACCTTC
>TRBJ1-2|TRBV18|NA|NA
CASSPSAGTYGYTF
TGTGCCAGCTCACCATCAGCCGGGACTTATGGCTACACCTTC